The text below deals with one T cell receptor beta chain. In the study's own analysis: The assay estimated nucleated cells by amplifying reference gene primers. The assay was immunoSEQ multiplex PCR, and TCRdb's table has in-frame clones only and misses some. V and J calls and clone size are as listed in that table; D and trimming were resolved from the DNA. This table has roughly 260,000 clones, 87% appearing once. V shed 4 bases, J shed 3 bases, and the junction held 12 bases outside the gene matches. CDR1 and CDR2 from the germline V gene are SGHRS and YFSETQ. The CDR3 sequence is 18 residues long. The data derive from a study of blood T cell repertoires in COVID-19. Study information: Acute and convalescent COVID-19 specimens originated in the United States, Italy and Spain. Nucleic acid was either cDNA or gDNA, and it came from T cells, B-cell-depleted T cells, or PBMCs.

Material for sequencing was peripheral blood. The source is a woman aged 50 to 60 who had recovered from COVID-19. V gene TRBV5-1 combines with J gene TRBJ2-6, with 8 bases fitting TRBD1. CDR3 sequence: CASSPLPQQGVGANVLTF. In nucleotides, the CDR3 is TGCGCCAGCAGCCCGCTGCCCCAACAGGGGGTTGGGGCCAACGTCCTGACTTTC. The complete variable domain, with remaining parts taken from reference TRBV5-1 and TRBJ2-6, reads KAGVTQTPRYLIKTRGQQVTLSCSPISGHRSVSWYQQTPGQGLQFLFEYFSETQRNKGNFPGRFSGRQFSNSRSEMNVSTLELGDSALYLCASSPLPQQGVGANVLTFGAGSRLTVL.